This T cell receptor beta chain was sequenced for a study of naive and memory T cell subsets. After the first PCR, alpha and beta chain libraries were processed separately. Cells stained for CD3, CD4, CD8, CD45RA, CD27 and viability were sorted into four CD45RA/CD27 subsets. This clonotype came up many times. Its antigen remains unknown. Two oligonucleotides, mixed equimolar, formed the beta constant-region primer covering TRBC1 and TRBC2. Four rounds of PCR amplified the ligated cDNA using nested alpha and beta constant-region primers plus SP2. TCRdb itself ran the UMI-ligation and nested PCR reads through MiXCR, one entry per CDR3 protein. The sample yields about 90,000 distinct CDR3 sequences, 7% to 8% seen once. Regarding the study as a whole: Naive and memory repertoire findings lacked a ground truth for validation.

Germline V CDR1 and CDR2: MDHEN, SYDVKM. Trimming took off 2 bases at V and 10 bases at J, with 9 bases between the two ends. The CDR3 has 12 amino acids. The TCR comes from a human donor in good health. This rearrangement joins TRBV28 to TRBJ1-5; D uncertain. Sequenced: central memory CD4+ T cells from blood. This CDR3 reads CASSLAGGPQHF. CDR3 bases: TGTGCCAGCAGTTTAGCGGGTGGACCCCAGCATTTT.